This TCR beta chain was recorded in a study of cytomegalovirus exposure and HLA in healthy donors. Findings of the study overall: In a later analysis, a genetic analysis reported fewer productive-TCR N-insertions in an Asian-associated ancestry cluster than the cohort average.

As to this clone: Its specificity is unknown.

Trimming pared 1 base from V and 3 bases from J, leaving 15 bases between. The CDR3 consists of 16 residues. The germline CDR1 and CDR2 sequences are LNHDA and SQIVND (reference sequence). Primers included in the PCR were 60 Vbeta and 13 Jbeta primers. TCRdb's table, derived via immunoSEQ multiplex PCR, lists solely in-frame clones and lacks some. Of about 140,000 clones listed, roughly 66% are singletons. The TCR comes from a woman aged 60-75 years in good health and CMV-seronegative. The chain employs TRBV19 and TRBJ1-2; D might be TRBD1 (5 bases). The sample consisted of PBMCs. CDR3 amino acids: CASSIGNRGFHYGYTF. CDR3 bases: TGTGCCAGTAGTATAGGTAATAGGGGATTTCACTATGGCTACACCTTC.